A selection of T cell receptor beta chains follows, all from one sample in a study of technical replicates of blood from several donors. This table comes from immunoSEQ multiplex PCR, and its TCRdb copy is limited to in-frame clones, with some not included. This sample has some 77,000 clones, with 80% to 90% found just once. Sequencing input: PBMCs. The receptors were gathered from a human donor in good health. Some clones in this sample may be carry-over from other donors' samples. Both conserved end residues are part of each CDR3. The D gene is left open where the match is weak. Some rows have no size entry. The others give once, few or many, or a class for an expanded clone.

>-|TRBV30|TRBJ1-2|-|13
TGTGCCTGGAGTAGGAACAGCAAGAATGGCTACACCTTC
CAWSRNSKNGYTF
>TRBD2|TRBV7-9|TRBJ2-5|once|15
TGTGCCAGCAGCTTTTTAGCGGGGGGGCAAGAGACCCAGTACTTC
CASSFLAGGQETQYF
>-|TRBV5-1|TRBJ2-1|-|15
TGCGCCAGCAGCTTGGGGCTGTTACAATACAATGAGCAGTTCTTC
CASSLGLLQYNEQFF
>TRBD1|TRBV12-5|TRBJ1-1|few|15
TGTGCTAGTGGTCCTAGGGACAGATTGAACACTGAAGCTTTCTTT
CASGPRDRLNTEAFF
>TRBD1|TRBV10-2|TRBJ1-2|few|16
TGCGCCAGCAGTCAGACTCGGACAGGGAGAGTAGGTGGCTACACCTTC
CASSQTRTGRVGGYTF
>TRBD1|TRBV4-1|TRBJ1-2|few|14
TGCGCCAGCAGAACTTGGACAGGAGACTATGGCTACACCTTC
CASRTWTGDYGYTF
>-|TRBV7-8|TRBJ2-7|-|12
TGTGCCAGCAGCCTCCGGACTGGCGAGCAGTACTTC
CASSLRTGEQYF
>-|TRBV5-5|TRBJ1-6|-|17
TGTGCCAGCAGCTTGAACCGATGGGGGCCGACAAATTCACCCCTCCACTTT
CASSLNRWGPTNSPLHF
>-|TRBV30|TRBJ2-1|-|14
TGTGCCTGGAGCCAGGGGCGTTCCTACAATGAGCAGTTCTTC
CAWSQGRSYNEQFF
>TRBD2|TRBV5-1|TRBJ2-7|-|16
TGCGCCAGCAGCTTTGGGACTAGCGGGTTCTCCTACGAGCAGTACTTC
CASSFGTSGFSYEQYF
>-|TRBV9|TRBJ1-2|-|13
TGTGCCAGCAGCCTAGGGTTGGAGGGGGGCTACACCTTC
CASSLGLEGGYTF
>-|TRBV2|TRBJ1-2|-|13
TGTGCCAGCAGGAGGGTTGCCAGCTATGGCTACACCTTC
CASRRVASYGYTF
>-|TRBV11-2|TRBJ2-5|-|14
TGTGCCAGCAGTTTGGGACCGCGGGGAGAGACCCAGTACTTC
CASSLGPRGETQYF
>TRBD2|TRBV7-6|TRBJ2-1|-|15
TGTGCCAGCAGCCTCCGGACTAGAGGGGTTGATGAGCAGTTCTTC
CASSLRTRGVDEQFF
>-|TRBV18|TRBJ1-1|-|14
TGTGCCAGCTCACGCGGGGGGGAGAACACTGAAGCTTTCTTT
CASSRGGENTEAFF
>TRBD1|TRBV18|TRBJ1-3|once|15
TGTGCCAGCTCAGCCGACAGGGTCTCTGGAAACACCATATATTTT
CASSADRVSGNTIYF
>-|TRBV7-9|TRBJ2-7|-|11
TGTGCCAGCAGCTCCGAGTACGAGCAGTACTTC
CASSSEYEQYF
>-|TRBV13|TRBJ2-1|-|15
TGTGCCAGCAGCTTCATCGGAGGGGTATACAATGAGCAGTTCTTC
CASSFIGGVYNEQFF
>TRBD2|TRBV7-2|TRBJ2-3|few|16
TGTGCCAGCAGCTTACTACTAGCGGGGGGGGCAGATACGCAGTATTTT
CASSLLLAGGADTQYF
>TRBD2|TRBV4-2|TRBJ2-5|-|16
TGTGCCAGCAGCCTAGCGGGAGGACGTGTAGGAGAGACCCAGTACTTC
CASSLAGGRVGETQYF
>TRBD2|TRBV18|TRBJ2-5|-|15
TGTGCCAGCTCACCTGGGACTAGCGCTTTGGAGACCCAGTACTTC
CASSPGTSALETQYF
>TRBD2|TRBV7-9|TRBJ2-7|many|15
TGTGCCAGCAGCCTAGCTAGCGGGGGAACCTACGAGCAGTACTTC
CASSLASGGTYEQYF
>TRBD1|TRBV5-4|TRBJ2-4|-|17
TGTGCCAGCAGCTTGGCGGGACAGGGGGTGTCCAAAAACATTCAGTACTTC
CASSLAGQGVSKNIQYF
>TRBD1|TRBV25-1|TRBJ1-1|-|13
TGTGCCAGCAGTGAATGGGACAGTGGGGGGGCTTTCTTT
CASSEWDSGGAFF
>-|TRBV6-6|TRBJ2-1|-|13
TGTGCCAGCAGTTTGAGTGCTTACAATGAGCAGTTCTTC
CASSLSAYNEQFF
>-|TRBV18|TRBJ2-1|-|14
TGTGCCAGCTCACCAACAGAAGCCTACAATGAGCAGTTCTTC
CASSPTEAYNEQFF
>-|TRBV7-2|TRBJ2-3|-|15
TGTGCCAGCAGCTTATGGCCCAGGGGCGCAGATACGCAGTATTTT
CASSLWPRGADTQYF
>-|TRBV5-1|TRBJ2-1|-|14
TGCGCCAGCAGCTTAGGGGACTCTTACAATGAGCAGTTCTTC
CASSLGDSYNEQFF
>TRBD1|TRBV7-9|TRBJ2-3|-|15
TGTGCCAGCAGCCTCACAGGGGCCGGTAAAGATACGCAGTATTTT
CASSLTGAGKDTQYF
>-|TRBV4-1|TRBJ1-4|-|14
TGCGCCAGCAGCCCCGCGGCAGGGGATGAAAAACTGTTTTTT
CASSPAAGDEKLFF
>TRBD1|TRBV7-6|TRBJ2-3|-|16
TGTGCCAGCAGCTTAGGGGACAGGGTGTGGCCAGATACGCAGTATTTT
CASSLGDRVWPDTQYF
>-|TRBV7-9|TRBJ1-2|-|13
TGTGCCAGCAGTTCCTCAGGGGCCCATGGCTACACCTTC
CASSSSGAHGYTF
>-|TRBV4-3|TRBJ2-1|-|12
TGCGCCAGCAGCCAAGATCGTCTGGAGCAGTTCTTC
CASSQDRLEQFF
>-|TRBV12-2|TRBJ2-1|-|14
TGTGCAAGTCACACCGACATTTCCTACAATGAGCAGTTCTTC
CASHTDISYNEQFF
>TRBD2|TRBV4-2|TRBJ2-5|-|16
TGTGCCAGCAGTCGGACTAGCGGGGGCCCGGGGGAGACCCAGTACTTC
CASSRTSGGPGETQYF
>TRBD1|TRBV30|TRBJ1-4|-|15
TGTGCCTGGAGGCTCGGGACAGCCTCTAATGAAAAACTGTTTTTT
CAWRLGTASNEKLFF
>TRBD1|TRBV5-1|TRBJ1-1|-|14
TGCGCCAGCAGCTCCGACAGGGTAGGCACTGAAGCTTTCTTT
CASSSDRVGTEAFF
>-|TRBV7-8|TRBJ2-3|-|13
TGTGCCAGCAGCTCGTCACTTACAGATACGCAGTATTTT
CASSSSLTDTQYF
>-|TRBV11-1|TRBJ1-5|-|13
TGTGCCAGCAGCTCCGACAGTTATCAGCCCCAGCATTTT
CASSSDSYQPQHF
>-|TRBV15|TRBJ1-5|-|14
TGTGCCACCAGCACGGTGGCGGGCAATCAGCCCCAGCATTTT
CATSTVAGNQPQHF
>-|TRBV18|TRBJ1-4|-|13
TGTGCCAGCTCTGCGTACAGGAATGAAAAACTGTTTTTT
CASSAYRNEKLFF
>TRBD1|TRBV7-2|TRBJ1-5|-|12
TGTGCCAGCAGCAGCCGGACAGGTTATTTACATTTT
CASSSRTGYLHF
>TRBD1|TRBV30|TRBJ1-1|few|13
TGTGCCTGGAGTACAGGGGTGAACACTGAAGCTTTCTTT
CAWSTGVNTEAFF
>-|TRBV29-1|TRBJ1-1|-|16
TGCAGCGTTGTTGAGCTTCCGGGACACCAGAACACTGAAGCTTTCTTT
CSVVELPGHQNTEAFF
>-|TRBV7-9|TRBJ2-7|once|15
TGTGCCAGCAGCGGAACCTGGGACTTATCCTACGAGCAGTACTTC
CASSGTWDLSYEQYF
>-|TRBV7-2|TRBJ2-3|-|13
TGTGCCAGCAGCAGATCGGGGAGGGATACGCAGTATTTT
CASSRSGRDTQYF
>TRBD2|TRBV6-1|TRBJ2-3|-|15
TGTGCCAGCACTAGACTAGCGGGGAGCACAGATACGCAGTATTTT
CASTRLAGSTDTQYF
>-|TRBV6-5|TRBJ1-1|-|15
TGTGCCAGCAGTTACGGTTTGGGGGCGGGCACTGAAGCTTTCTTT
CASSYGLGAGTEAFF
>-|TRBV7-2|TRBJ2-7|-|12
TGTGCCAGCAGCCAGACATCTTACGAGCAGTACTTC
CASSQTSYEQYF
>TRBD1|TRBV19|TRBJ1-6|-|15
TGTGCCAGCGGACCGGGGACAGCCGAAAATTCACCCCTCCACTTT
CASGPGTAENSPLHF
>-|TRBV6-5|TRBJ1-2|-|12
TGTGCCAGCAGAACCCTCGCCGGTGGCTACACCTTC
CASRTLAGGYTF
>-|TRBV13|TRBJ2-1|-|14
TGTGCCAGCAGCTCTACCTCAGCGGGTAATGAGCAGTTCTTC
CASSSTSAGNEQFF
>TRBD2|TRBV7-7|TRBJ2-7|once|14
TGTGCCAGCAGCGAGGGCGGGAGTGGGTACGAGCAGTACTTC
CASSEGGSGYEQYF
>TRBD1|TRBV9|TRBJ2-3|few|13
TGTGCCAGCAGCGGGACAGGAACAGATACGCAGTATTTT
CASSGTGTDTQYF
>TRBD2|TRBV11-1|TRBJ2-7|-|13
TGTGCCAGCAGCTTAGGGCCGGGGGGCGAGCAGTACTTC
CASSLGPGGEQYF
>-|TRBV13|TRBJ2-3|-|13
TGTGCCAGCAGCTCGTCAGGGGCAGATACGCAGTATTTT
CASSSSGADTQYF
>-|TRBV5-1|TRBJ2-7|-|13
TGCGCCAGCAGCTTGGACTTGTCCTACGAGCAGTACTTC
CASSLDLSYEQYF
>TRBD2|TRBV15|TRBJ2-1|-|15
TGTGCCACCAGCGGGAGGGTAGCGGGAGGGAATGAGCAGTTCTTC
CATSGRVAGGNEQFF
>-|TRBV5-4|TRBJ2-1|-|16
TGTGCCAGCAGCTCATCACGGAGGGGCTCCTACAATGAGCAGTTCTTC
CASSSSRRGSYNEQFF
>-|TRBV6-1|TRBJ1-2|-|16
TGTGCCAGCAGTGGACGACAGAGCCCCGGGTACTATGGCTACACCTTC
CASSGRQSPGYYGYTF